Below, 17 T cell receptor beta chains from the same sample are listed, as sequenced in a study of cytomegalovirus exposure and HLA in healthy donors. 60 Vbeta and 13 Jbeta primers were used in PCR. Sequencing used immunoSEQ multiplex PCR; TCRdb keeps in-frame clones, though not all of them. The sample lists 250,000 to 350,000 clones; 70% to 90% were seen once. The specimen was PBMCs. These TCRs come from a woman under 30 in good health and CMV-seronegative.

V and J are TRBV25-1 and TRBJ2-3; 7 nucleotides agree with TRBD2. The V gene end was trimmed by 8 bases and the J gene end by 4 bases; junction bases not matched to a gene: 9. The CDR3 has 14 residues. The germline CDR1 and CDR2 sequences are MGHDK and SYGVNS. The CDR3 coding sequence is TGTGCCAGCCTCAGGGAGGGGATCGCAGATACGCAGTATTTT. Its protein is CASLREGIADTQYF.

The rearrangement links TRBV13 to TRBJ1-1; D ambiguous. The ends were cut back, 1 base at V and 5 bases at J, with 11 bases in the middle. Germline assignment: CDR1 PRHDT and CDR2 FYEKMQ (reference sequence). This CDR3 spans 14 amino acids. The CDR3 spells CASSLDSRMTEAFF. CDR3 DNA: TGTGCCAGCAGCTTAGACAGTAGAATGACTGAAGCTTTCTTT.

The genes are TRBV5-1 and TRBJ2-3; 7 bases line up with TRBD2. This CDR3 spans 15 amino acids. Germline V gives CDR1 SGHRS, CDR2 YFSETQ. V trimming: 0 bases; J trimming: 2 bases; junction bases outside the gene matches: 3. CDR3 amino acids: CASSLGAGFTDTQYF. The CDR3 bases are TGCGCCAGCAGCTTGGGAGCGGGGTTCACAGATACGCAGTATTTT.

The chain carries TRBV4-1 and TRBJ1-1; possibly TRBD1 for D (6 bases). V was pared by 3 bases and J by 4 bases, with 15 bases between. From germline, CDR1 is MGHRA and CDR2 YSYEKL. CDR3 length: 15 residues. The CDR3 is CASSQGIQGSTEAFF. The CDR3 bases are TGCGCCAGCAGCCAGGGAATTCAGGGGAGCACTGAAGCTTTCTTT.

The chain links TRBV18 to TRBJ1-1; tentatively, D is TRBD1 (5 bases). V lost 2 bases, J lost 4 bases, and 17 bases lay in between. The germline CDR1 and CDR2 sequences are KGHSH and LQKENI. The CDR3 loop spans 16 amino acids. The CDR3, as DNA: TGTGCCAGCTCACCAAAGGAAGGAGGGGTAGGCACTGAAGCTTTCTTT. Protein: CASSPKEGGVGTEAFF.

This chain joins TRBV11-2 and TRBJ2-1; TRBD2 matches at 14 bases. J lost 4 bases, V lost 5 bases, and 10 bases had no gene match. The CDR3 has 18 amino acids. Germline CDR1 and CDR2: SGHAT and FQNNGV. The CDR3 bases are TGTGCCAGCAGCCATTCACCGGGACTAGCGGGGGCTTACAATGAGCAGTTCTTC. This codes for CASSHSPGLAGAYNEQFF.

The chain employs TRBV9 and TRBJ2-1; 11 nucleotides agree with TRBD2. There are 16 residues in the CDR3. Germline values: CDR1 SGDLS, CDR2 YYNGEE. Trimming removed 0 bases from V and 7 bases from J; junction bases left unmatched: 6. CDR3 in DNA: TGTGCCAGCAGCGTAGACTTAGCGGGGGGGCGGAATGAGCAGTTCTTC. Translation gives CASSVDLAGGRNEQFF. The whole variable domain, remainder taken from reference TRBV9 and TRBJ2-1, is DSGVTQTPKHLITATGQRVTLRCSPRSGDLSVYWYQQSLDQGLQFLIQYYNGEERAKGNILERFSAQQFPDLHSELNLSSLELGDSALYFCASSVDLAGGRNEQFFGPGTRLTVL.

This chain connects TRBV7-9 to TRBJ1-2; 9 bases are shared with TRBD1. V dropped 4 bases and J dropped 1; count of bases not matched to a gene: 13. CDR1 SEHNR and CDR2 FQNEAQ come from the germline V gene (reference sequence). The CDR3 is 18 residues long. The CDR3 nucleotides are TGTGCCAGCAGCTCCTCCAGGACAGGGGAATCCTTTAACTATGGCTACACCTTC. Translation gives CASSSSRTGESFNYGYTF.

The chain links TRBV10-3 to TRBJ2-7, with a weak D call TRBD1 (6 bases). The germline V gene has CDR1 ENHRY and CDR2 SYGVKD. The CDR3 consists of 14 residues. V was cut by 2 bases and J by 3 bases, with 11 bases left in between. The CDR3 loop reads CAISEPGHGYEQYF. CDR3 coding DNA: TGTGCCATCAGTGAGCCGGGACATGGCTACGAGCAGTACTTC.

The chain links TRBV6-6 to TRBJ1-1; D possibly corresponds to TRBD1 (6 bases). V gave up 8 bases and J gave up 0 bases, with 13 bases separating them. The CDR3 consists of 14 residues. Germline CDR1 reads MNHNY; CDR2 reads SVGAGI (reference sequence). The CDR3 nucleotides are TGTGCCAGCCACCCCCAGGGGCTGAACACTGAAGCTTTCTTT. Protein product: CASHPQGLNTEAFF.

The DNA of the CDR3 is TGTGCCAGCAGTTACTCCGGGACAGGGAAGGGCACTGAAGCTTTCTTT. Its protein product is CASSYSGTGKGTEAFF. The rearrangement uses TRBV6-5 and TRBJ1-1; 9 bases map to TRBD1. Per the germline V gene, CDR1 is MNHEY and CDR2 is SVGAGI. Unmatched junction bases numbered 6, after V lost 0 bases and J lost 4 bases. The length of the CDR3 is 16 residues.

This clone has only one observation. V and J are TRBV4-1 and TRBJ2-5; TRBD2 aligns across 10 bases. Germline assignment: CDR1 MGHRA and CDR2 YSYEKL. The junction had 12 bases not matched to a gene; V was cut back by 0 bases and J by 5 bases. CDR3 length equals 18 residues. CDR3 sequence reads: CASSQDRERGGHLETQYF. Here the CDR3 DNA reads TGCGCCAGCAGCCAAGATAGGGAGCGGGGGGGCCATTTGGAGACCCAGTACTTC.

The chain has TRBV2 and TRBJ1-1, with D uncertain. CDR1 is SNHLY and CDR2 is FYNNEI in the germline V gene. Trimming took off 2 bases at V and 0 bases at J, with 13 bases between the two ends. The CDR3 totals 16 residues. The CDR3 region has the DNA TGTGCCAGCAGTGAAATGTTTTCCTCGGTGAACACTGAAGCTTTCTTT. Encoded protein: CASSEMFSSVNTEAFF.

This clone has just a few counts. In DNA form, the CDR3 reads TGTGCCAGCAGCTTAGCAGGACAGGGGCATGAGCAGTTCTTC. Amino acids: CASSLAGQGHEQFF. This chain uses TRBV11-2 with TRBJ2-1; 9 positions match TRBD1. CDR1 is SGHAT, CDR2 FQNNGV, per germline. J lost 8 bases, V lost 1 base, and 3 bases had no gene match. The CDR3 sequence is 14 residues long.

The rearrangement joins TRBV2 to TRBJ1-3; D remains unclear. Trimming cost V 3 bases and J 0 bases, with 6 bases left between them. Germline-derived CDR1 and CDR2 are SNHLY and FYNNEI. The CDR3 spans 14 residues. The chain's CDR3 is CASSEGPSGNTIYF. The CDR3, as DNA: TGTGCCAGCAGTGAGGGCCCCTCTGGAAACACCATATATTTT.

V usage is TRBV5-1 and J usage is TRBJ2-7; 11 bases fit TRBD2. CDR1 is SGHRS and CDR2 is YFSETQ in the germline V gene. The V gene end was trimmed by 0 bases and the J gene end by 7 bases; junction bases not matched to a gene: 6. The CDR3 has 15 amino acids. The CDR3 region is CASSLAGASGREQYF. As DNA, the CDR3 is TGCGCCAGCAGCTTGGCCGGGGCTAGCGGGAGGGAGCAGTACTTC.

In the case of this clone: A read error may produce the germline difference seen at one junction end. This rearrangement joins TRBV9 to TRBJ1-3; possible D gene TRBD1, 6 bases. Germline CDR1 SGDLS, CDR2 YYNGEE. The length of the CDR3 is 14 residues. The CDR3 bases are TGTGCCAACAGCGTGGACAGCCCCGGAAACACCATATATTTT. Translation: CANSVDSPGNTIYF.